This T cell receptor beta chain was sequenced in a study of cytomegalovirus exposure and HLA in healthy donors. Whole-study results and caveats: An Asian-associated ancestry cluster reportedly showed fewer N-insertions than the approximately 620-donor mean in a later analysis. What was likely a sequencing artifact was a cluster of highly shared sequence variants.

These donors counted as nominally healthy when sampled, but unrecorded immune exposures were likely. Between the trimmed V and J ends, which lost 0 bases and 0 bases, there was a span of 9 bases. Germline CDR1 reads SGHRS; CDR2 reads YFSETQ. The length of the CDR3 is 15 residues. 60 Vbeta and 13 Jbeta primers were used in PCR. TCRdb keeps only in-frame clones here, not all; method: immunoSEQ multiplex PCR. The sample lists 100,000 to 150,000 clones; roughly four fifths were seen once. As to this clone: Its antigen remains unidentified.

The TCR comes from a woman between 40 and 55 years old in good health and CMV-seropositive. This sequence joins TRBV5-1 and TRBJ2-5; the D gene is possibly TRBD1 (6 bases). The sample comprised PBMCs. The CDR3 bases are TGCGCCAGCAGCTTGGAGACAGGCAACCAAGAGACCCAGTACTTC. This translates into CASSLETGNQETQYF.